Listed here is a single TCR beta chain. Antigen: not known. Indicated time point: baseline, week 1 (first vaccination visit). The treatment denotes: pre-vaccination baseline after standard-of-care therapy. The study enrolled donors with new WHO grade 3 or 4 IDH1-mutant, ATRX-lost astrocytomas. The data derive from a study of a mutant IDH1 vaccine in newly diagnosed glioma. Study overall: Treated individuals were around 60% male and about 38% female, averaging about 37 years of age. Study outcomes and limitations: Pseudoprogression appeared unlinked to shifts in leading peripheral T cell clonotypes. Researchers report vaccine-induced immune responses in 93.3% of patients.

Profiling relied on immunoSEQ multiplex PCR, and the TCRdb table lists in-frame clones only, not all of them. Seen here are about 51,000 clones, 65% to 80% observed once, and the top ten hold roughly 1.9%. The sequence was obtained from a woman aged 40 to 50 with glioma. This specimen consisted of PBMCs, obtained from a glioma patient treated with radiotherapy, temozolomide or both.

For the CDR3, the DNA is TGTGCCAGCAGACAGGGGGCACAGCAGCCCCAGCATTTT. It encodes CASRQGAQQPQHF. The chain employs TRBV27 and TRBJ1-5; 9 bases agree with TRBD1. Germline assignment: CDR1 MNHEY and CDR2 SMNVEV (reference sequence). The CDR3 sequence is 13 residues long. Trimming at V came to 6 bases and at J to 7 bases, leaving 4 bases not matched to a gene.